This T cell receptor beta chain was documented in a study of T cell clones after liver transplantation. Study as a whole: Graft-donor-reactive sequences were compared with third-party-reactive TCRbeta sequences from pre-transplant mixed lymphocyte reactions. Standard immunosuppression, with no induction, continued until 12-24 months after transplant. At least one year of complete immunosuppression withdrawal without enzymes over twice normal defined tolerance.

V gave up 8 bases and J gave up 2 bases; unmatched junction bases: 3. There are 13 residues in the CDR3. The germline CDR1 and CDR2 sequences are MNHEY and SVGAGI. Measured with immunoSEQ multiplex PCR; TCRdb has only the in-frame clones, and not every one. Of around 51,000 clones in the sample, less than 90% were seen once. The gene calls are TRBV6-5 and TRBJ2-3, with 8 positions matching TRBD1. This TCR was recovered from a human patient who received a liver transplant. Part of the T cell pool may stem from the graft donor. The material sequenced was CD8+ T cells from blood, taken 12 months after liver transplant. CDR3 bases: TGTGCCAGCGAGGGACAGGTCACAGATACGCAGTATTTT. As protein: CASEGQVTDTQYF.